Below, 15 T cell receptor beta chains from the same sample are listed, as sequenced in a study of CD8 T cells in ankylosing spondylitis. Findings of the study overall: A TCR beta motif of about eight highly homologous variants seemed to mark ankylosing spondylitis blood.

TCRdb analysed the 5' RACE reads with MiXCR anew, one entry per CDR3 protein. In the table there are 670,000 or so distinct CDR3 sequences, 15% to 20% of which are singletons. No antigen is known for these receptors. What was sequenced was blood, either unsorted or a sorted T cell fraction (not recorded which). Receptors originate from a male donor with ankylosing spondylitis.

The CDR3 DNA follows: TGTGCCAGCAGGAATCGGGACGGAATATACGAGCAGTACTTC. Encoded protein: CASRNRDGIYEQYF. This chain connects TRBV6-1 to TRBJ2-7; D possibly matches TRBD1 or TRBD2 (5 bases each). CDR3 size: 14 residues. CDR1 is MNHNS, CDR2 SASEGT, per germline. V was pared by 6 bases and J by 4 bases, with 16 bases between.

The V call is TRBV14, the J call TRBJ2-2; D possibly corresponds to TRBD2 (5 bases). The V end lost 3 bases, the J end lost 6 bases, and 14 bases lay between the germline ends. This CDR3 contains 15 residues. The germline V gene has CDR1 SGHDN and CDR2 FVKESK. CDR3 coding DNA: TGTGCCAGCAGCCAGAACAGAGGGTTGGCCGGGGAGCTGTTTTTT. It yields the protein CASSQNRGLAGELFF.

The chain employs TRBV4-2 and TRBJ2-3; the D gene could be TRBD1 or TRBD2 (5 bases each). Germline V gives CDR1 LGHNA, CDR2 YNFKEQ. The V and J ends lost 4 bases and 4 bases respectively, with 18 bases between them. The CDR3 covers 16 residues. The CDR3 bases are TGTGCCAGCAGCCGGACCTGGGGCCAAGCGGCAGATACGCAGTATTTT. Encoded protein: CASSRTWGQAADTQYF.

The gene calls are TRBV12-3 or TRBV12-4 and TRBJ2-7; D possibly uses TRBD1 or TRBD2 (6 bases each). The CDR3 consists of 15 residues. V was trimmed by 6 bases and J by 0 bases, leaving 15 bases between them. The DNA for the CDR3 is TGTGCCAGCAGCCCTCGGGGGCCGCCCTCCTACGAGCAGTACTTC. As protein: CASSPRGPPSYEQYF.

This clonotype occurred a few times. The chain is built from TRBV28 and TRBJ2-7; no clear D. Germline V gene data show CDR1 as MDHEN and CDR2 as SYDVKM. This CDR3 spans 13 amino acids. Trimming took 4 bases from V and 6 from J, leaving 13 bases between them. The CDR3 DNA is TGTGCCAGCAGTTCAACCCTACTTGGCGAGCAGTACTTC. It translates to CASSSTLLGEQYF.

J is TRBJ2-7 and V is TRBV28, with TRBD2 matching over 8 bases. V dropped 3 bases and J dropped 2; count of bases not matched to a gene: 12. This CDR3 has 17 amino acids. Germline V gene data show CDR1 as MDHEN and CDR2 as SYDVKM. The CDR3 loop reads CASSLSSLAGFTYEQYF. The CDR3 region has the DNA TGTGCCAGCAGTTTGTCCTCCTTAGCGGGATTCACCTACGAGCAGTACTTC.

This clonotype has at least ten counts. The chain's CDR3 is CSVAGTSGEKLFF. Here the CDR3 DNA reads TGCAGCGTTGCCGGGACCTCGGGTGAAAAACTGTTTTTT. The chain links TRBV29-1 to TRBJ1-4, with D maybe TRBD1 (5 bases). The CDR3 spans 13 residues. Trimming removed 4 bases at V and 7 bases at J, with 13 bases between. Germline CDR1 SQVTM, CDR2 ANQGSEA.

Here the CDR3 DNA reads TGTGCCAGCAGCTGGGGGGGCGCGAACACCGGGGAGCTGTTTTTT. Amino acids: CASSWGGANTGELFF. J is TRBJ2-2 and V is TRBV7-8, with D possibly being TRBD2 (7 bases). V was pared by 4 bases and J by 0 bases, with 9 bases between. The CDR3 has 15 residues. Germline values: CDR1 SGHVS, CDR2 FQNEAQ.

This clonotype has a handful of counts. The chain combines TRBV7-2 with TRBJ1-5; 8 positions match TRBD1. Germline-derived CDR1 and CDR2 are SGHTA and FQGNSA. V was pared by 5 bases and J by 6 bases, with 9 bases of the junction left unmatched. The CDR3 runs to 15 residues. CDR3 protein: CASSPGTGFSQPQHF. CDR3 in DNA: TGTGCCAGCAGCCCAGGGACAGGTTTTAGTCAGCCCCAGCATTTT.

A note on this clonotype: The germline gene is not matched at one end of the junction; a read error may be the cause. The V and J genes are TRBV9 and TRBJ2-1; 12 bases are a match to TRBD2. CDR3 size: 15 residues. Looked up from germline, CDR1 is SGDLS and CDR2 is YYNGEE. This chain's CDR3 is CASTVASGGAYEQFF. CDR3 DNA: TGTGCCAGCACCGTAGCTAGCGGGGGGGCCTATGAGCAGTTCTTC.

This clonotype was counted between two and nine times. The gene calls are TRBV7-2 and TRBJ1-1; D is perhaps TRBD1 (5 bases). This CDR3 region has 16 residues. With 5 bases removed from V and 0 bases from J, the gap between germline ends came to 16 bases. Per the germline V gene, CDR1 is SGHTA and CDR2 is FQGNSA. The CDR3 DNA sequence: TGTGCCAGCAGCATGCCGACAGTGGAAGTGAACACTGAAGCTTTCTTT. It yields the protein CASSMPTVEVNTEAFF.

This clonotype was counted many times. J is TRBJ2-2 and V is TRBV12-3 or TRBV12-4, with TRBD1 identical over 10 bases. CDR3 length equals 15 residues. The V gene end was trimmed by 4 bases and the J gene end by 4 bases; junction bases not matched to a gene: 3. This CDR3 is CASSSRDRGTGELFF. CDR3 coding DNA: TGTGCCAGCAGTTCCCGGGACAGGGGCACCGGGGAGCTGTTTTTT.

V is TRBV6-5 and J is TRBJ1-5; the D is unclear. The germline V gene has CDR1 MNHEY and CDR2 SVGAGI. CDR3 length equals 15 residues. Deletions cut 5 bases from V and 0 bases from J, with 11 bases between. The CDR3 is CASSTRLHSNQPQHF. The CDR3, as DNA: TGTGCCAGCAGTACTCGACTTCATAGCAATCAGCCCCAGCATTTT.

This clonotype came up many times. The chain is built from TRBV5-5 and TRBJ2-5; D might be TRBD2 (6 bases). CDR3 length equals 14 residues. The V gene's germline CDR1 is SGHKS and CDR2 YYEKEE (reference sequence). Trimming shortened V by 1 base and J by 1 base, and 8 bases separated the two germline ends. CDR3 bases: TGTGCCAGCAGCTTGACGGGAGTCCAAGAGACCCAGTACTTC. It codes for CASSLTGVQETQYF. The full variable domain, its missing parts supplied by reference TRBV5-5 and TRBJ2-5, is DAGVTQSPTHLIKTRGQQVTLRCSPISGHKSVSWYQQVLGQGPQFIFQYYEKEERGRGNFPDRFSARQFPNYSSELNVNALLLGDSALYLCASSLTGVQETQYFGPGTRLLVL.

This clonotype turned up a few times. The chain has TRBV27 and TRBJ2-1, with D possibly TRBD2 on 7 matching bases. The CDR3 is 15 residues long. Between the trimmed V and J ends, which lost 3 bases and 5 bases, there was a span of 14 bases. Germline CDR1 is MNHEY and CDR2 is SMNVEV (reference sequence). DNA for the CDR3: TGTGCCAGCAGTTTGAGGGGGGGTACCGACAATGAGCAGTTCTTC. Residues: CASSLRGGTDNEQFF.